These 25 T cell receptor beta chains came from one sample sequenced in a study of T cells in Graves' hyperthyroidism and ophthalmopathy. Authors of the study amplified TCR beta CDR3 regions from RNA transcripts. The HTBI set primed first-round TCR CDR3 RT-PCR. MiXCR was run by TCRdb on the multiplex PCR reads, yielding one entry per CDR3 protein. The profile shows about 290,000 distinct CDR3 sequences, roughly 15% of them singletons. The sequenced material came from blood. All receptors derive from a woman between 40 and 55 years old with Graves' hyperthyroidism.

This clonotype came up many times. CDR3 coding DNA: TGTGCCAGCCAACCGGCTAAAGCCTACAATGAGCAGTTCTTC. It codes for CASQPAKAYNEQFF. The chain uses TRBV6-1 and TRBJ2-1; the D is unclear. Trimming removed 8 bases at V and 2 bases at J, with 13 bases between. The V gene's germline CDR1 is MNHNS and CDR2 SASEGT. CDR3 length: 14 residues.

V usage is TRBV20-1 and J usage is TRBJ1-4, with no clear D. The germline gives CDR1 DFQATT, CDR2 SNEGSKA (reference sequence). This CDR3 has 13 amino acids. V lost 3 bases and J lost 5, with 10 bases in between. CDR3: CSASSGFNEKLFF. CDR3 bases: TGCAGTGCTAGTTCGGGGTTCAATGAAAAACTGTTTTTT.

There are many counts of this clonotype. A junction boundary mismatches the germline segment, possibly from a read error. The chain uses TRBV7-9 and TRBJ2-1, with 7 bases lining up with TRBD2. From germline, CDR1 is SEHNR and CDR2 FQNEAQ (reference sequence). The CDR3 sequence is 14 residues long. The CDR3 region is CASSPSGAYNEQFF. The CDR3 DNA follows: TGTGCCAGCAGCCCCAGCGGGGCCTATAATGAGCAGTTCTTC. Complete variable domain (other parts from reference TRBV7-9 and TRBJ2-1): DTGVSQNPRHKITKRGQNVTFRCDPISEHNRLYWYRQTLGQGPEFLTYFQNEAQLEKSRLLSDRFSAERPKGSFSTLEIQRTEQGDSAMYLCASSPSGAYNEQFFGPGTRLTVL.

This clonotype was found a few times. The V and J genes are TRBV25-1 and TRBJ2-7; 8 bases align to TRBD1. The CDR3 runs 15 residues. With V trimmed by 4 bases and J by 6 bases, 11 bases remained unmatched. Germline CDR1 and CDR2: MGHDK and SYGVNS. The CDR3 DNA reads as TGTGCCAGCAGTGGTCGGACAGGGCGAGGGTCCGAGCAGTACTTC. This gives the protein CASSGRTGRGSEQYF.

V is TRBV20-1 and J is TRBJ2-5, with 8 positions matching TRBD1. Per germline, CDR1 DFQATT and CDR2 SNEGSKA (reference sequence). V lost 0 bases and J lost 5; bases outside the gene matches: 5. The CDR3 length is 14 residues. CDR3 sequence: CSARDPGGYETQYF. In DNA, the CDR3 is TGCAGTGCTAGAGATCCAGGGGGCTATGAGACCCAGTACTTC.

This clonotype showed up just once. The chain combines TRBV6-2 or TRBV6-3 with TRBJ2-1; 8 bases are a match to TRBD2. The CDR3 contains 17 residues. V lost 6 bases, J lost 2 bases, and 12 bases stayed unmatched. Germline V gene sequence: CDR1 MNHEY, CDR2 SVGEGT. CDR3 DNA: TGTGCCAGCAGCGGATATGGGGCGGGAGGCCCCTACAATGAGCAGTTCTTC. It codes for CASSGYGAGGPYNEQFF.

This clonotype showed up just a few times. This chain joins TRBV2 and TRBJ1-4; D ambiguous. CDR1 is SNHLY, CDR2 FYNNEI, per germline. This CDR3 has 14 amino acids. V lost 5 bases, J lost 7 bases, and 14 bases lay in between. The CDR3 protein is CASSMTVQSEKLFF. The CDR3 DNA reads TGTGCCAGCAGTATGACCGTGCAGAGTGAAAAACTGTTTTTT.

On this clonotype: This sequence may be a read error, since a much larger clone differs from it by one base. This chain links TRBV20-1 with TRBJ1-6, with 9 bases fitting TRBD1. This CDR3 region has 13 residues. CDR1 and CDR2 (germline): DFQATT, SNEGSKA (reference sequence). Written as DNA, the CDR3 is TGCAGTGCTTCCGGGACAGGGAACTCACCCCCCCACTTT. This sequence encodes CSASGTGNSPPHF.

This clonotype was observed many times. V usage is TRBV11-2 and J usage is TRBJ2-7; 7 bases line up with TRBD2. V trimming: 2 bases; J trimming: 6 bases; junction bases outside the gene matches: 7. This CDR3 has 14 amino acids. In germline, CDR1 is SGHAT, CDR2 FQNNGV. CDR3: CASSLRGSHPEQYF. DNA of the CDR3: TGTGCCAGCAGCTTACGCGGGAGTCACCCCGAGCAGTACTTC.

This clonotype was recorded at least ten times. The rearrangement links TRBV24-1 to TRBJ1-6; D gene ambiguous. The CDR3 length is 14 residues. The V end was cut by 4 bases, the J end by 0 bases, with 3 bases between. Looked up from germline, CDR1 is KGHDR and CDR2 is SFDVKD. CDR3 DNA: TGTGCCACCAGTGAGAGCTCCTATAATTCACCCCTCCACTTT. Translation: CATSESSYNSPLHF.

This clonotype was picked up many times. This chain uses TRBV7-3 with TRBJ1-1; D is uncertain. The CDR3 is 13 amino acids. The germline V gene encodes CDR1 SGHTA and CDR2 FQGTGA. V was trimmed by 4 bases and J by 7 bases, leaving 13 bases between them. CDR3 sequence (DNA): TGTGCCAGCAGCTCCCTTGCGGGTTTTGAAGCTTTCTTT. Its translation is CASSSLAGFEAFF.

The genes are TRBV19 and TRBJ1-5, with unresolved D. Per germline, CDR1 LNHDA and CDR2 SQIVND (reference sequence). V was clipped by 3 bases and J by 1 base, with 7 bases between them. The CDR3 extends over 14 amino acids. CDR3 loop: CASSISASNQPQHF. CDR3 bases: TGTGCCAGTAGTATTTCAGCAAGCAATCAGCCCCAGCATTTT.

This clonotype was detected ten times or more. The rearrangement uses TRBV28 and TRBJ1-5; 8 bases fit TRBD1. The germline CDR1 and CDR2 sequences are MDHEN and SYDVKM. J gave up 5 bases and V 5 bases, and 5 bases lay outside the gene matches. CDR3 length: 14 amino acids. The CDR3 here is CASSLRGRDQPQHF. The CDR3, as DNA: TGTGCCAGCAGTCTCAGGGGGCGCGATCAGCCCCAGCATTTT.

In its sample, this clonotype was seen a few times. The genes are TRBV19 and TRBJ2-6; 7 positions agree with TRBD1. CDR3 size: 17 residues. J gave up 3 bases and V 7 bases, and 12 bases lay outside the gene matches. Germline V CDR1 and CDR2: LNHDA, SQIVND (reference sequence). The CDR3 nucleotides read TGTGCCAGTACCAGGGACAGACCAACCAGTGGGGCCAACGTCCTGACTTTC. It codes for CASTRDRPTSGANVLTF.

This clonotype was found many times. This chain uses TRBV11-3 with TRBJ2-7; no definite D call. Germline CDR1 reads SGHNT; CDR2 reads YENEEA. Trimming removed 5 bases from V and 5 bases from J, with 10 bases in between. The CDR3 contains 12 residues. CDR3 sequence reads: CASSLWVDEQYF. The DNA for the CDR3 is TGTGCCAGCAGCCTTTGGGTTGACGAGCAGTACTTC.

This clonotype was found once. The chain's CDR3 is CASSQDVASGNSEQFF. In nucleotides, the CDR3 is TGTGCCAGCAGCCAAGATGTCGCTAGCGGGAACTCTGAGCAGTTCTTC. J is TRBJ2-1 and V is TRBV4-2, with TRBD2 identical over 9 bases. V shed 0 bases, J shed 9 bases, and the junction held 9 bases outside the gene matches. Germline V gene lookup returns CDR1 LGHNA and CDR2 YNFKEQ. The CDR3 extends over 16 amino acids.

DNA for the CDR3: TGTGCCAGCTCACCACGCCTGAGCGGGAGCGGAGAGACCCAGTACTTC. Translation: CASSPRLSGSGETQYF. The chain carries TRBV18 and TRBJ2-5; 8 bases match TRBD2. The V gene end was trimmed by 1 base and the J gene end by 4 bases; junction bases not matched to a gene: 8. This CDR3 is 16 amino acids long. CDR1 KGHSH and CDR2 LQKENI come from the germline V gene. Using reference TRBV18 and TRBJ2-5 for the parts outside the CDR3, the full variable domain is NAGVMQNPRHLVRRRGQEARLRCSPMKGHSHVYWYRQLPEEGLKFMVYLQKENIIDESGMPKERFSAEFPKEGPSILRIQQVVRGDSAAYFCASSPRLSGSGETQYFGPGTRLLVL.

This clonotype was observed many times. The chain recombines TRBV12-3 or TRBV12-4 with TRBJ2-1; TRBD2 matches at 13 bases. This CDR3 is built from 14 residues. V was clipped by 6 bases and J by 6 bases; unmatched bases: 2. CDR3 in amino acids: CASRWTSGSNEQFF. CDR3 DNA sequence: TGTGCCAGCAGATGGACTAGCGGGAGCAATGAGCAGTTCTTC.

In its sample, this clonotype was seen a few times. The J gene is TRBJ1-1, the V gene TRBV9; 9 bases are a match to TRBD1. In germline, CDR1 is SGDLS, CDR2 YYNGEE. V shed 3 bases and J 5 bases; nucleotides not matched to a gene: 5. The CDR3 spans 14 residues. The CDR3 here is CASSEGDRETEAFF. CDR3 DNA sequence: TGTGCCAGCAGCGAGGGGGACAGGGAAACTGAAGCTTTCTTT.

This clonotype was observed at least ten times. CDR3 DNA sequence: TGCAGCGTTGAACCCCTGACTAGCGGGAGCCCCACAGATACGCAGTATTTT. Protein product: CSVEPLTSGSPTDTQYF. This chain connects TRBV29-1 to TRBJ2-3; TRBD2 aligns across 12 bases. Looked up from germline, CDR1 is SQVTM and CDR2 is ANQGSEA. This CDR3 is built from 17 residues. The junction had 8 bases not matched to a gene; V was cut back by 2 bases and J by 2 bases.

V usage is TRBV20-1 and J usage is TRBJ2-7, with 9 bases aligning to TRBD1. This CDR3 is 15 amino acids long. The germline gives CDR1 DFQATT, CDR2 SNEGSKA (reference sequence). Written as DNA, the CDR3 is TGCAGGGCAGGACAGGGGACTTTGGGTAGCTACGAGCAGTACTTC. It encodes CRAGQGTLGSYEQYF.

This clonotype was detected many times. This sequence joins TRBV2 and TRBJ2-2, with 14 positions matching TRBD2. CDR1 SNHLY and CDR2 FYNNEI come from the germline V gene. V dropped 11 bases and J dropped 3; count of bases not matched to a gene: 11. The CDR3 spans 17 residues. DNA of the CDR3: TGTGCCTGGCTTGGGACTAGCGGGAGTAGCTACACCGGGGAGCTGTTTTTT. Translation gives CAWLGTSGSSYTGELFF. Using reference TRBV2 and TRBJ2-2 for the parts outside the CDR3, the full variable domain is EPEVTQTPSHQVTQMGQEVILRCVPISNHLYFYWYRQILGQKVEFLVSFYNNEISEKSEIFDDQFSVERPDGSNFTLKIRSTKLEDSAMYFCAWLGTSGSSYTGELFFGEGSRLTVL.

This clonotype came up many times. The chain employs TRBV19 and TRBJ1-1; the D gene is possibly TRBD1 (5 bases). Per the germline V gene, CDR1 is LNHDA and CDR2 is SQIVND (reference sequence). The CDR3 is 15 amino acids. Trimming removed 10 bases at V and 3 bases at J, with 21 bases between. The CDR3, as DNA: TGTGCCACCTCTCGGCGGGGGGTCGGGGACACTGAAGCTTTCTTT. Translated, it gives CATSRRGVGDTEAFF.

This clonotype came up a few times. The J gene is TRBJ1-5, the V gene TRBV7-9; D might be TRBD1 (5 bases). Germline assignment: CDR1 SEHNR and CDR2 FQNEAQ (reference sequence). This CDR3 comprises 15 residues. V was clipped by 5 bases and J by 0 bases, with 11 bases between them. CDR3 amino acids: CASSPGQLSNQPQHF. The CDR3 DNA reads TGTGCCAGCAGCCCGGGGCAGCTTAGCAATCAGCCCCAGCATTTT.

This clonotype has a count of ten or more. The CDR3 loop reads CASSQGNGERNQPQHF. The CDR3 nucleotides are TGTGCCAGTAGCCAGGGGAATGGGGAGAGGAATCAGCCCCAGCATTTT. The gene calls are TRBV19 and TRBJ1-5, with D possibly matching TRBD1 (6 bases). The V and J ends lost 6 bases and 4 bases respectively, with 19 bases between them. This CDR3 is 16 amino acids long. CDR1 and CDR2 from the germline V gene are LNHDA and SQIVND (reference sequence).